The 29 T cell receptor beta chains reported below all come from one sample, sequenced in a study of cytomegalovirus exposure and HLA in healthy donors. The PCR employed 60 Vbeta primers together with 13 Jbeta primers. The table came from immunoSEQ multiplex PCR; TCRdb's copy has only in-frame clones and leaves some out. The table has some 180,000 clones, 76% seen once. The sequenced sample consisted of PBMCs. Receptors were obtained from a man in his late teens or twenties in good health and CMV-seronegative.

J is TRBJ1-1 and V is TRBV15, with a possible D match to TRBD1 (6 bases). This CDR3 has 13 amino acids. V was pared by 8 bases and J by 1 base, with 11 bases between. Germline V gives CDR1 LNHNV, CDR2 YYDKDF (reference sequence). For the CDR3, the DNA is TGTGCCACCCGGACAGCTACGAACACTGAAGCTTTCTTT. Translating it yields CATRTATNTEAFF.

The chain employs TRBV11-2 and TRBJ1-1; D not certain. This CDR3 comprises 13 residues. Germline-derived CDR1 and CDR2 are SGHAT and FQNNGV. Trimming stripped 1 base from V and 7 bases from J, with 10 bases between. CDR3 region: CASSLGAGNEAFF. The CDR3 DNA reads as TGTGCCAGCAGCTTAGGGGCCGGGAATGAAGCTTTCTTT.

The chain links TRBV27 to TRBJ2-1; 7 bases agree with TRBD1. Germline loops: CDR1 MNHEY, CDR2 SMNVEV (reference sequence). Losses at the gene ends were 2 bases for V and 4 bases for J; bases not matched to a gene: 11. The CDR3 length is 17 residues. Here the CDR3 DNA reads TGTGCCAGCAGTTTACGACAGGGCGAGCGAGGTTACAATGAGCAGTTCTTC. Translation: CASSLRQGERGYNEQFF.

This chain joins TRBV6-1 and TRBJ2-7, with D unclear. V dropped 2 bases and J dropped 1 base, with 6 bases sitting between them. This CDR3 has 13 amino acids. Per germline, CDR1 MNHNS and CDR2 SASEGT. CDR3 sequence reads: CASSEFRSYEQYF. Here the CDR3 DNA reads TGTGCCAGCAGTGAATTCCGGTCCTACGAGCAGTACTTC.

The gene calls are TRBV5-5 and TRBJ1-1, with TRBD1 as a possible D gene (5 bases). V dropped 2 bases and J dropped 7 bases, with 21 bases sitting between them. CDR1 and CDR2 from the germline V gene are SGHKS and YYEKEE (reference sequence). This CDR3 spans 16 amino acids. CDR3 nucleotide sequence: TGTGCCAGCAGCTTCGATGGGCGGGGCGCGAAGGGTGAAGCTTTCTTT. Protein sequence: CASSFDGRGAKGEAFF.

This chain connects TRBV19 to TRBJ1-2, with 10 bases fitting TRBD1. V was pared by 6 bases and J by 2 bases, with 6 bases of the junction left unmatched. This CDR3 spans 15 amino acids. Germline-derived CDR1 and CDR2 are LNHDA and SQIVND (reference sequence). The CDR3 bases are TGTGCCAGTAGAACTGGACAGGGGGGGAACTATGGCTACACCTTC. Residues: CASRTGQGGNYGYTF. Full variable domain (outside the CDR3, taken from reference TRBV19 and TRBJ1-2): DGGITQSPKYLFRKEGQNVTLSCEQNLNHDAMYWYRQDPGQGLRLIYYSQIVNDFQKGDIAEGYSVSREKKESFPLTVTSAQKNPTAFYLCASRTGQGGNYGYTFGSGTRLTVV.

In its sample, this clone was seen a few times. V and J are TRBV6-1 and TRBJ2-2, with a possible D match to TRBD2 (6 bases). CDR3 length: 15 residues. The V gene lost 7 bases and the J gene lost 1 base, with 13 bases spanning the gap. Germline assignment: CDR1 MNHNS and CDR2 SASEGT. The CDR3 DNA reads as TGTGCCAGCAAGCAGGAGGGGCTGAACACCGGGGAGCTGTTTTTT. Its translation is CASKQEGLNTGELFF.

The V and J genes are TRBV14 and TRBJ1-2; no reliable D call. Trimming pared 0 bases from V and 8 bases from J, leaving 16 bases between. The CDR3 has 15 amino acids. The germline CDR1 and CDR2 sequences are SGHDN and FVKESK. The chain's CDR3 is CASSQEYKSVRGYTF. In DNA form, the CDR3 reads TGTGCCAGCAGCCAAGAATACAAATCTGTGAGGGGCTACACCTTC.

V and J are TRBV6-1 and TRBJ2-7; 7 nucleotides align to TRBD2. V lost 2 bases to trimming and J lost 3 bases; unmatched junction nucleotides: 10. Germline CDR1 and CDR2: MNHNS and SASEGT. The CDR3 runs to 16 residues. The CDR3 spells CASSEPGGRRDYEQYF. As DNA, the CDR3 is TGTGCCAGCAGTGAACCGGGCGGGAGAAGAGACTACGAGCAGTACTTC.

The chain combines TRBV7-2 with TRBJ1-4, with D unclear. V lost 4 bases and J 5 bases, leaving 17 bases between the germline ends. Germline V gives CDR1 SGHTA, CDR2 FQGNSA. CDR3 length: 16 residues. CDR3: CASSSISRSGNEKLFF. As DNA, the CDR3 is TGTGCCAGCAGCTCTATTTCCAGGTCAGGAAATGAAAAACTGTTTTTT.

The rearrangement uses TRBV4-1 and TRBJ1-5; TRBD1 matches at 9 bases. Germline V gene lookup returns CDR1 MGHRA and CDR2 YSYEKL. The V and J ends lost 3 bases and 4 bases, in that order; junction bases with no gene match: 10. The CDR3 runs to 17 residues. The CDR3 loop is CASSHPPGQGVNQPQHF. For the CDR3, the DNA is TGCGCCAGCAGCCACCCACCGGGACAGGGAGTTAATCAGCCCCAGCATTTT.

The V call is TRBV30, the J call TRBJ1-2, with a weak D call TRBD1 (5 bases). Germline CDR1 and CDR2: GTSNPN and SVGIG (reference sequence). The CDR3 loop spans 13 amino acids. Trimming pared 3 bases from V and 7 bases from J, leaving 15 bases between. CDR3 sequence: CAWRLGGMGGYTF. The CDR3 nucleotides are TGTGCCTGGAGATTGGGGGGAATGGGTGGCTACACCTTC.

V gene TRBV27 combines with J gene TRBJ2-7; perhaps TRBD2 as D (5 bases). In germline, CDR1 is MNHEY, CDR2 SMNVEV (reference sequence). This CDR3 comprises 13 residues. Trimming left V 0 bases short and J 4 bases short, with 7 bases between. The CDR3 DNA follows: TGTGCCAGCAGTTTATCGGGAGTATACGAGCAGTACTTC. This sequence encodes CASSLSGVYEQYF.

This clone was recorded a few times. The chain has TRBV30 and TRBJ1-3; D is undetermined. Germline CDR1 and CDR2: GTSNPN and SVGIG (reference sequence). Deletions cut 2 bases from V and 0 bases from J, with 2 bases between. There are 12 residues in the CDR3. The CDR3 loop reads CAWSRSGNTIYF. The CDR3 DNA reads as TGTGCCTGGAGTCGCTCTGGAAACACCATATATTTT.

The V gene is TRBV29-1, the J gene TRBJ2-1, with D perhaps matching TRBD1 (5 bases). CDR1 and CDR2 from the germline V gene are SQVTM and ANQGSEA. Trimming took off 3 bases at V and 4 bases at J, with 7 bases between the two ends. The CDR3 runs 12 residues. The CDR3 sequence is CSVDRAYNEQFF. The CDR3 coding sequence is TGCAGCGTTGACAGGGCGTACAATGAGCAGTTCTTC.

The chain employs TRBV6-1 and TRBJ2-7; TRBD1 matches 11 bases. Germline CDR1 and CDR2: MNHNS and SASEGT. The CDR3 sequence is 16 residues long. V trimming: 4 bases; J trimming: 4 bases; junction bases outside the gene matches: 9. CDR3 nucleotides: TGTGCCAGCAGTGGGGGACAGGGGGTTCTTGGTTACGAGCAGTACTTC. Translated: CASSGGQGVLGYEQYF.

This clone was picked up one time. This chain uses TRBV19 with TRBJ2-3, with 12 bases fitting TRBD2. J lost 9 bases, V lost 5 bases, and 12 bases had no gene match. Germline V gives CDR1 LNHDA, CDR2 SQIVND (reference sequence). There are 16 residues in the CDR3. The CDR3 protein is CASSPRLAGAGETQYF. CDR3 nucleotides: TGTGCCAGTAGTCCCAGACTAGCGGGAGCGGGTGAAACGCAGTATTTT.

The chain carries TRBV28 and TRBJ2-7; 8 nucleotides align to TRBD1. With V trimmed by 4 bases and J by 7 bases, 9 bases remained unmatched. The germline V gene encodes CDR1 MDHEN and CDR2 SYDVKM. The CDR3 runs to 14 residues. The CDR3 sequence is CASSWDRRLREQYF. The CDR3 coding sequence is TGTGCCAGCAGTTGGGACAGGAGATTGAGAGAGCAGTACTTC.

This clone appeared a few times. The genes are TRBV5-6 and TRBJ1-1, with D hard to call. The germline V gene has CDR1 SGHDT and CDR2 YYEEEE. Trimming left V 2 bases short and J 5 bases short, with 10 bases between. This CDR3 is 13 amino acids long. CDR3 nucleotides: TGTGCCAGCAGCTTATTTGGCGGTACTGAAGCTTTCTTT. Its translation: CASSLFGGTEAFF.

In its sample, this clone was seen once. The gene calls are TRBV4-1 and TRBJ2-7; tentative D call: TRBD1 (6 bases). The CDR3 covers 16 residues. Per the germline V gene, CDR1 is MGHRA and CDR2 is YSYEKL. With 4 bases removed from V and 3 bases from J, the gap between germline ends came to 19 bases. For the CDR3, the DNA is TGCGCCAGCAGCCCCTTGATGGGGGCGGAGGACTACGAGCAGTACTTC. This gives the protein CASSPLMGAEDYEQYF.

The gene calls are TRBV7-2 and TRBJ2-1, with 9 bases identical to TRBD2. Trimming at V came to 11 bases and at J to 1 base, leaving 6 bases not matched to a gene. This CDR3 spans 14 amino acids. Germline lookup yields CDR1 SGHTA and CDR2 FQGNSA. The CDR3 bases are TGTGCCGGAGGGACTAGCTCTTCCTACAATGAGCAGTTCTTC. Its translation is CAGGTSSSYNEQFF.

The chain links TRBV18 to TRBJ2-1, with 8 nucleotides matching TRBD2. Germline-derived CDR1 and CDR2 are KGHSH and LQKENI. CDR3 length: 15 residues. V shed 5 bases and J 5 bases; nucleotides not matched to a gene: 8. The CDR3 nucleotides are TGTGCCAGCTCAGACGCCGGGACTAGAGACAATGAGCAGTTCTTC. As protein: CASSDAGTRDNEQFF.

The rearrangement links TRBV7-3 to TRBJ2-3, with unresolved D. V was trimmed by 1 base and J by 5 bases, leaving 4 bases between them. The length of the CDR3 is 12 residues. Germline V gives CDR1 SGHTA, CDR2 FQGTGA. CDR3 bases: TGTGCCAGCAGCTTAAGCGGAGATACGCAGTATTTT. Translation: CASSLSGDTQYF. Full variable domain (missing parts from reference TRBV7-3 and TRBJ2-3): GAGVSQTPSNKVTEKGKYVELRCDPISGHTALYWYRQSLGQGPEFLIYFQGTGAADDSGLPNDRFFAVRPEGSVSTLKIQRTERGDSAVYLCASSLSGDTQYFGPGTRLTVL.

This clone was seen a few times. The V gene is TRBV30, the J gene TRBJ1-4; D might be TRBD1 (5 bases). This CDR3 comprises 18 residues. Per germline, CDR1 GTSNPN and CDR2 SVGIG (reference sequence). V dropped 3 bases and J dropped 2 bases, with 22 bases sitting between them. The CDR3, as DNA: TGTGCCTGGAGCCTCAAACTGGGGAGGGGACCGACTAATGAAAAACTGTTTTTT. Its translation: CAWSLKLGRGPTNEKLFF.

In its sample, this clone was seen once. The chain joins TRBV5-1 to TRBJ2-3, with a possible D match to TRBD1 (5 bases). The CDR3 is 12 amino acids. V dropped 5 bases and J dropped 10 bases, with 14 bases sitting between them. The germline V gene encodes CDR1 SGHRS and CDR2 YFSETQ. The CDR3 region is CASSHLRDAQYF. The CDR3 coding sequence is TGCGCCAGCAGTCACCTCAGGGATGCGCAGTATTTT. Full variable domain (remainder filled in from reference TRBV5-1 and TRBJ2-3): KAGVTQTPRYLIKTRGQQVTLSCSPISGHRSVSWYQQTPGQGLQFLFEYFSETQRNKGNFPGRFSGRQFSNSRSEMNVSTLELGDSALYLCASSHLRDAQYFGPGTRLTVL.

The chain recombines TRBV30 with TRBJ2-3, with D tentatively TRBD2 (6 bases). The V gene lost 4 bases and the J gene lost 0 bases, with 8 bases spanning the gap. Germline V gene data show CDR1 as GTSNPN and CDR2 as SVGIG (reference sequence). CDR3 length equals 13 residues. The CDR3: CAWTGGSTDTQYF. CDR3 DNA: TGTGCCTGGACCGGGGGAAGCACAGATACGCAGTATTTT.

The chain links TRBV30 to TRBJ1-1, with D tentatively TRBD1 (5 bases). This CDR3 has 13 residues. The germline V gene has CDR1 GTSNPN and CDR2 SVGIG (reference sequence). Between the trimmed V and J ends, which lost 0 bases and 5 bases, there was a span of 10 bases. CDR3 bases: TGTGCCTGGAGTGTACAAGGGGCTACTGAAGCTTTCTTT. This sequence encodes CAWSVQGATEAFF.

Comments on this clone: Relative to the germline gene, one junction end is altered; a read error may explain this. This sequence joins TRBV30 and TRBJ1-6; 7 bases align to TRBD1. This CDR3 contains 14 residues. From germline, CDR1 is GTSNPN and CDR2 SVGIG (reference sequence). The CDR3 nucleotides are TGTGCCTGGAGGACAGGGTCCTTTAATTCACCCCTCCACTTT. Residues: CAWRTGSFNSPLHF.

The J gene is TRBJ2-7, the V gene TRBV9; TRBD1 agrees at 8 bases. J lost 5 bases, V lost 3 bases, and 10 bases had no gene match. This CDR3 is 15 amino acids long. Germline assignment: CDR1 SGDLS and CDR2 YYNGEE. CDR3 bases: TGTGCCAGCAGCGCGGACGGACAGGGAATCAACGAGCAGTACTTC. Translating gives CASSADGQGINEQYF.